This TCR beta chain appears in the sequencing data of a study of OX40 agonist ivuxolimab in advanced cancers. Turning to the study itself: People who had prior anti-PD-1, anti-PD-L1 or anti-CTLA-4 therapy could take part, and around 43% had some. Partial responses were seen in three patients, one with hepatocellular carcinoma and two with cutaneous melanoma.

Regarding this clone: Its matching antigen is unknown.

V lost 3 bases and J 10 bases, leaving 25 bases between the germline ends. The CDR3 is made up of 17 amino acids. CDR1 LNHDA and CDR2 SQIVND come from the germline V gene (reference sequence). The data were produced by immunoSEQ multiplex PCR, yet TCRdb's version contains in-frame clones alone and is incomplete. The data show about 10,000 clones, with 75% to 85% seen just once and around 28% held by the top ten. Study-level findings and limits: Some nonresponders likewise displayed low normalized T-cell clonal expansion.

The chain employs TRBV19 and TRBJ2-1, with D tentatively TRBD1 (6 bases). This receptor was taken from an adult with an advanced solid tumor such as melanoma, head and neck, liver or kidney cancer. This material consisted of CD4+ or CD8+ T cells sorted from blood, taken in a trial of the OX40 agonist ivuxolimab. The CDR3 here is CASSILPRSDRDREQFF. The CDR3 nucleotides are TGTGCCAGTAGTATTCTCCCCAGGTCTGATAGAGACAGGGAGCAGTTCTTC. Complete variable domain (other parts from reference TRBV19 and TRBJ2-1): DGGITQSPKYLFRKEGQNVTLSCEQNLNHDAMYWYRQDPGQGLRLIYYSQIVNDFQKGDIAEGYSVSREKKESFPLTVTSAQKNPTAFYLCASSILPRSDRDREQFFGPGTRLTVL.